A single sample gave rise to the 7 T cell receptor beta chains below, sequenced in a study of Graves' ophthalmopathy and Graves' hyperthyroidism. As the template, RNA transcripts were used to amplify TCR beta CDR3 regions. First-round RT-PCR with HTBI primers preceded a second-round multiplex PCR. TCRdb re-called the multiplex PCR reads with MiXCR, one entry per CDR3 protein. The repertoire consists of about 410,000 distinct CDR3 sequences, with 18% occurring once and the leading ten covering 1.5% to 2%. The source material was peripheral blood. These receptors all come from a woman in her late teens or twenties with Graves' ophthalmopathy.

There are many counts of this clonotype. V is TRBV20-1 and J is TRBJ1-1; 7 bases match TRBD1. Germline V CDR1 and CDR2: DFQATT, SNEGSKA (reference sequence). The CDR3 extends over 14 amino acids. The CDR3 DNA follows: TGCATCATTAAAGGGGGCCCTCTTAACACTGAAGCTTTCTTT. Amino acid sequence: CIIKGGPLNTEAFF.

This clonotype appeared many times. The chain carries TRBV7-2 and TRBJ1-1, with 8 bases identical to TRBD1. There are 13 residues in the CDR3. Germline V gives CDR1 SGHTA, CDR2 FQGNSA. V dropped 5 bases and J dropped 3; count of bases not matched to a gene: 2. The CDR3 here is CASSAGGYTEAFF. CDR3 in DNA: TGTGCCAGCAGCGCAGGGGGCTACACTGAAGCTTTCTTT.

In this sample, this clonotype turned up many times. The chain uses TRBV10-2 and TRBJ2-5; perhaps TRBD1 as D (5 bases). CDR1 and CDR2 (germline): WSHSY, SAAADI. The CDR3 has 13 residues. V lost 0 bases to trimming and J lost 9 bases, with 11 bases between them. CDR3 DNA: TGCGCCAGCAGTGAGTCGACAGCGCAGGCCCAGTACTTC. This codes for CASSESTAQAQYF.

V is TRBV6-1 and J is TRBJ2-7; D remains ambiguous. The germline gives CDR1 MNHNS, CDR2 SASEGT. This CDR3 region has 14 residues. The V end was cut by 4 bases, the J end by 2 bases, with 12 bases between. CDR3 DNA sequence: TGTGCCAGCAGTGTTGTGAAATCAACCTACGAGCAGTACTTC. Protein product: CASSVVKSTYEQYF.

This clonotype was counted many times. The chain couples TRBV6-2 or TRBV6-3 to TRBJ1-1; D is undetermined. The CDR3 consists of 12 residues. CDR1 is MNHEY and CDR2 is SVGEGT in the germline V gene. V was trimmed by 10 bases and J by 4 bases, leaving 13 bases between them. The chain's CDR3 is CATSKGGTEAFF. DNA for the CDR3: TGTGCCACCTCGAAAGGTGGCACTGAAGCTTTCTTT.

This clonotype was seen at least ten times. The chain uses TRBV2 and TRBJ1-5; tentatively, D is TRBD1 (6 bases). This CDR3 comprises 14 residues. V was pared by 3 bases and J by 7 bases, with 13 bases between. The V gene's germline CDR1 is SNHLY and CDR2 FYNNEI. The CDR3 nucleotides read TGTGCCAGCAGTGACGTCGGGGGCTGGCAGCCCCAGCATTTT. Protein sequence: CASSDVGGWQPQHF.

This clonotype was counted between two and nine times. The rearrangement uses TRBV6-1 and TRBJ2-7, with 8 nucleotides matching TRBD2. The germline gives CDR1 MNHNS, CDR2 SASEGT. This CDR3 spans 15 amino acids. V was pared by 7 bases and J by 3 bases, with 11 bases of the junction left unmatched. CDR3 protein: CASTPGGKLRYEQYF. Written as DNA, the CDR3 is TGTGCCAGCACCCCGGGGGGGAAACTCCGCTACGAGCAGTACTTC.